These 10 T cell receptor beta chains were sequenced from one sample in a study of blood T cell repertoires in COVID-19. Assay used: immunoSEQ multiplex PCR; TCRdb lists only in-frame clones, some missing. Among about 180,000 clones listed, approximately 85% were seen once. The source material was PBMCs or T cells enriched from blood (not recorded which). These receptors all stem from a man aged 35 to 55 who had recovered from COVID-19.

The gene calls are TRBV9 and TRBJ2-7; D is perhaps TRBD2 (5 bases). Deletions cut 2 bases from V and 1 base from J, with 7 bases between. The CDR3 totals 13 residues. Germline V gene sequence: CDR1 SGDLS, CDR2 YYNGEE. CDR3 sequence reads: CASSVGLSYEQYF. The CDR3 bases are TGTGCCAGCAGCGTTGGACTTTCCTACGAGCAGTACTTC.

This clone has ten or more counts. This rearrangement joins TRBV6-5 to TRBJ2-7; 7 nucleotides match TRBD2. The V gene end was trimmed by 7 bases and the J gene end by 5 bases; junction bases not matched to a gene: 5. CDR3 length equals 12 residues. Germline CDR1 reads MNHEY; CDR2 reads SVGAGI. This chain's CDR3 is CASTLGGDEQYF. CDR3 bases: TGTGCCAGCACCCTGGGAGGGGACGAGCAGTACTTC.

V usage is TRBV19 and J usage is TRBJ1-5; 7 bases map to TRBD1. Per the germline V gene, CDR1 is LNHDA and CDR2 is SQIVND (reference sequence). Trimming at V came to 6 bases and at J to 1 base, leaving 6 bases not matched to a gene. The CDR3 is 15 residues long. The CDR3 DNA follows: TGTGCCAGTAGCCCCCTGGACAGGAGCAATCAGCCCCAGCATTTT. Protein product: CASSPLDRSNQPQHF.

The chain has TRBV2 and TRBJ1-1; D perhaps matches TRBD1 (5 bases). V was pared by 8 bases and J by 1 base, with 14 bases between. Per germline, CDR1 SNHLY and CDR2 FYNNEI. This CDR3 is built from 14 residues. The CDR3 coding sequence is TGTGCCAGCTTCGCCAGGGTAGGGAACACTGAAGCTTTCTTT. Translation: CASFARVGNTEAFF.

The CDR3 DNA is TGCGCCAGCAGTAAGGGGTCAGGTGCTGGTCAGCCCCAGCATTTT. It codes for CASSKGSGAGQPQHF. The V gene is TRBV10-2, the J gene TRBJ1-5, with D tentatively TRBD1 (5 bases). Germline CDR1 and CDR2: WSHSY and SAAADI. The CDR3 runs 15 residues. Trimming shortened V by 5 bases and J by 6 bases, and 17 bases separated the two germline ends.

The chain uses TRBV10-2 and TRBJ1-3; the D gene is possibly TRBD1 (6 bases). Per germline, CDR1 WSHSY and CDR2 SAAADI. V dropped 6 bases and J dropped 1 base, with 7 bases sitting between them. This CDR3 region has 13 residues. Written as DNA, the CDR3 is TGCGCCAGCAGGACAGGTTCTGGAAACACCATATATTTT. It translates to CASRTGSGNTIYF.

CDR3 residues: CASSANSGGGYTF. For the CDR3, the DNA is TGTGCCAGCAGCGCAAATTCGGGAGGCGGCTACACCTTC. The genes are TRBV7-9 and TRBJ1-2; the D is unclear. Germline loops: CDR1 SEHNR, CDR2 FQNEAQ (reference sequence). CDR3 length equals 13 residues. V lost 5 bases to trimming and J lost 8 bases, with 15 bases between them.

The chain joins TRBV19 to TRBJ2-2; D is perhaps TRBD2 (5 bases). With 1 base removed from V and 1 base from J, the gap between germline ends came to 7 bases. This CDR3 has 15 amino acids. Germline V gene sequence: CDR1 LNHDA, CDR2 SQIVND (reference sequence). CDR3 nucleotide sequence: TGTGCCAGTAGTATAGGACGGGAGAACACCGGGGAGCTGTTTTTT. Residues: CASSIGRENTGELFF.

J is TRBJ2-2 and V is TRBV5-1; perhaps TRBD1 as D (5 bases). CDR1 and CDR2 (germline): SGHRS, YFSETQ. The CDR3 is 16 residues long. The V end lost 4 bases, the J end lost 5 bases, and 18 bases lay between the germline ends. The chain's CDR3 is CASSPVRDSMTGELFF. The CDR3 bases are TGCGCCAGCAGCCCCGTCAGGGATTCTATGACCGGGGAGCTGTTTTTT. Filled out from reference TRBV5-1 and TRBJ2-2, the complete variable domain reads KAGVTQTPRYLIKTRGQQVTLSCSPISGHRSVSWYQQTPGQGLQFLFEYFSETQRNKGNFPGRFSGRQFSNSRSEMNVSTLELGDSALYLCASSPVRDSMTGELFFGEGSRLTVL.

The rearrangement joins TRBV20-1 to TRBJ2-7; 11 bases are shared with TRBD1. J was trimmed by 3 bases and V by 3 bases; bases with no gene match: 7. In germline, CDR1 is DFQATT, CDR2 SNEGSKA (reference sequence). This CDR3 has 15 residues. In nucleotides, the CDR3 is TGCAGTGCTAGTACCACCGGGACAGGGGGCTACGAGCAGTACTTC. Its protein is CSASTTGTGGYEQYF.